This T cell receptor (beta chain) was sequenced in a study of T cell repertoires in cytomegalovirus infection. Study details: From public TCR beta signatures came an indication of both CMV infection and matching HLA type.

This clonotype was seen a handful of times. Via MiXCR, TCRdb re-called the reads, giving one row per CDR3 protein. The sample shows about 400,000 distinct CDR3 sequences, 15% to 20% of them seen only once. The sequence was obtained from a human donor in good health (CMV status not recorded). Some clones in this sample may be carry-over from other donors' samples. Sequencing used PBMCs.

CDR3 bases: TGTGCCTGGAGTGGAGGACTGGGGGATCAGCCCCAGCATTTT. Its translation: CAWSGGLGDQPQHF. The chain is built from TRBV30 and TRBJ1-5; D is possibly TRBD1 (5 bases). V shed 1 base and J shed 5 bases, with 12 bases lying between them. The CDR3 contains 14 residues. Germline-derived CDR1 and CDR2 are GTSNPN and SVGIG (reference sequence).